This TCR beta chain was profiled in a study of T cells in Graves' hyperthyroidism and ophthalmopathy. For the study at large: Prior to any treatment, at the point of initial diagnosis, peripheral blood was collected.

Authors of the study amplified TCR beta CDR3 regions from RNA transcripts. The HTBI set primed first-round TCR CDR3 RT-PCR. MiXCR, run by TCRdb on the multiplex PCR reads, gives a single entry per CDR3 protein. The data show 530,000 or so distinct CDR3 sequences, less than 25% seen once. This clonotype has at least ten counts. Losses at the gene ends were 4 bases for V and 11 bases for J; bases not matched to a gene: 7. CDR3 length: 12 residues. Germline CDR1 is SGHAT and CDR2 is FQNNGV. V and J are TRBV11-2 and TRBJ1-1, with 7 bases lining up with TRBD1. Input material: blood. The receptor comes from a woman in her 30s with Graves' ophthalmopathy. The CDR3 coding sequence is TGTGCCAGCAGCTCAACGACAGGGATGGCTTTCTTT. Residues: CASSSTTGMAFF.